The T cell receptor (beta chain) described here comes from a study of Tregs in tolerant kidney transplant recipients. Study summary: The nonmyeloablative bone marrow transplants came from related graft donors, with transient mixed chimerism. Whole-study results and caveats: Findings come from small patient numbers and require larger validation. Changing PCR primers prevented nucleotide comparison between some patients' samples.

The CDR3 loop spans 13 amino acids. Germline V gives CDR1 MNHNS, CDR2 SASEGT. Trimming took off 0 bases at V and 5 bases at J, with 7 bases between the two ends. Assay used: immunoSEQ multiplex PCR; TCRdb lists only in-frame clones, some missing. The sample shows some 15,000 clones, around four fifths of them seen only once. About this clone itself: The antigen is unknown.

CD4+CD25+CD127- Tregs, CD4+CD25- non-Tregs, CD4 and CD8 cells were sorted. This rearrangement joins TRBV6-1 to TRBJ1-1, with D unresolved. This receptor was obtained from a human donor who received a combined kidney and bone marrow transplant. Here the sequenced sample was Tregs from blood, taken before the transplant. The CDR3 sequence is CASSEAFRTEAFF. The CDR3 coding sequence is TGTGCCAGCAGTGAAGCCTTCCGGACTGAAGCTTTCTTT.